The entry below gives a single T cell receptor (beta chain) sequence along with its context. This clone was detected once. No cognate antigen has been identified for it. Base qualities are not recorded, but no much larger clone differs from it by a single base. The sample comes from a study of blood T cell repertoires in COVID-19 (dated by TCRdb to the early 2020s). Study-level background: Samples covering the acute and convalescent phases of COVID-19 were provided by collaborators in the United States, Italy and Spain. The material from the prospective study consisted of cDNA or gDNA derived from T cells, B-cell-depleted T cells, or PBMCs. Deeply sampled blood TCRbeta repertoires from subjects exposed to, actively infected with, or recovered from COVID-19 were included in the dataset. The repertoires were released in a freely available public database meant as a resource for research on the immune response to SARS-CoV-2. The samples were drawn from the first 160 participants of the ongoing ImmuneRACE study and from 950 to 1,500 subjects provided by 6 global collaborators. Nearly every sample came with metadata listing a de-identified subject ID, COVID-19 status, age in years and sex. Where available, HLA class I and class II types were obtained from metadata supplied by the sample provider rather than from assay-based typing. The paper as a whole reports these results and caveats: Clinical and demographic metadata were provided uncurated, with the amount varying by source and participant.

TCRbeta CDR3 regions were amplified from genomic DNA by means of the immunoSEQ Assay, a bias-controlled multiplex PCR. On the authors' methods: Within the assay, amplification of reference gene primers was used to estimate how many nucleated cells each sample contained. To quantify the absolute abundance of each unique TCRbeta CDR3 rearrangement, sequence reads were collapsed and filtered. For each sample, productive Simpson clonality was calculated as the square root of Simpson's diversity index across productive rearrangements. The immuneACCESS repertoire file appears here via TCRdb, limited to in-frame rearrangements. These files lack a portion of the clones; in checked studies, under half of the deficit traces to unresolved V genes, and the cause of the others is not known. The V and J calls and clone size come from that table; D and trimming were worked out from the DNA. Counted in this sample were around 400,000 clones; 85% to 90% of them appeared once. Of the sample, about 1.8% falls within the top ten clones.

Participants in the prospective study were enrolled through a virtual design, were aged roughly 18 to 100 years, and lived in approximately 25 United States geographic areas. In the prospective study, cohorts were assigned on the basis of participant-reported clinical history obtained from a screening survey and a study questionnaire. Recovered participants in ImmuneRACE Cohort 3 were defined as having two consecutive negative NP/OP PCR tests, clearance from a healthcare professional, or resolution of symptoms. Each participant in the prospective study had whole blood, serum and a nasopharyngeal or oropharyngeal swab collected by mobile phlebotomists. Participants in the prospective study had the option to provide additional blood draws and questionnaires over an approximately two-month period. Before DNA extraction, blood samples from the prospective study were shipped at room temperature or frozen.

As encoded in the germline V gene (reference sequence), CDR1 is GTSNPN while CDR2 is SVGIG. The cysteine opens and the phenylalanine closes a CDR3 of 12 amino acids. The entry retains the CDR3 DNA only, 36 bases that are in frame from base 1. The junction carries 5 bases between V and J, which are trimmed by 5 bases and 0 bases respectively. The rearranged chain carries TRBV30 and TRBJ1-5; the D gene is perhaps TRBD1, from 5 matching bases. Sequenced: PBMCs or T cells enriched from blood (not recorded which). This TCR came from a young woman who had recovered from COVID-19. The nucleotide sequence reads as follows: TGTGCCTGGGGACATAGCAATCAGCCCCAGCATTTT. It specifies CAWGHSNQPQHF. This CDR3, with the reference TRBV30 and TRBJ1-5 proteins standing in past its ends, gives the full variable domain SQTIHQWPATLVQPVGSPLSLECTVEGTSNPNLYWYRQAAGRGLQLLFYSVGIGQISSEVPQNLSASRPQDRQFILSSKKLLLSDSGFYLCAWGHSNQPQHFGDGTRLSIL.